These T cell receptor beta chains were read from a single sample in a study of blood T cells in healthy people across ages. A single record per CDR3 protein comes from TCRdb applying MiXCR to the 5' RACE reads. The sample lists 1.5 million to 2 million distinct CDR3 sequences, approximately 30% seen once, with 6.5% to 8.5% in the top ten. The sequenced material came from blood. The receptors here all came from a woman in her thirties in good health. The CDR3 runs from the conserved cysteine through the conserved F or W. Each record gives: D gene, CDR3 length, V gene, J gene, clone size, CDR3 DNA, CDR3 protein. D genes are given only for firm matches. Clone size is stated in some rows and not others, as once, few, many or a class when expanded.

NA	13	TRBV20-1	TRBJ1-1	NA	TGCAGTGCTAGAGATAAGGGGAACACTGAAGCTTTCTTT	CSARDKGNTEAFF
TRBD1	14	TRBV29-1	TRBJ1-1	NA	TGCAGCGTTGAAGATCGGGGACAGGGGACTCAGACTTTCTTT	CSVEDRGQGTQTFF
TRBD2	14	TRBV12-3/TRBV12-4	TRBJ2-4	NA	TGTGCCAGCAGTTTAAACGGGGGGGATAACATTCAGTACTTC	CASSLNGGDNIQYF
NA	13	TRBV28	TRBJ2-7	many	TGTGCCAGCAGCCCCCCTCAGGCCTACGAGCAGTACTTC	CASSPPQAYEQYF
NA	13	TRBV29-1	TRBJ2-7	few	TGCAGCGCCCAGGGAGGTGCCTCCTACGAGCAGTACTTC	CSAQGGASYEQYF
NA	13	TRBV12-3/TRBV12-4	TRBJ2-5	many	TGTGCCAGCAGTTTTAAGCGGCAAGAGACCCAGTACTTC	CASSFKRQETQYF
NA	14	TRBV18	TRBJ1-4	many	TGTGCCAGCTCCCCACAGGGCCGGAATGAAAAACTGTTTTTT	CASSPQGRNEKLFF
TRBD1	13	TRBV20-1	TRBJ1-4	NA	TGCAGTGCCGCGGGACAGGGAGGAGAAAAACTGTTTTTT	CSAAGQGGEKLFF
TRBD1	15	TRBV18	TRBJ1-2	few	TGTGCCAGCTCACCACCGGGACAGATGGGCTATGGCTACACCTTC	CASSPPGQMGYGYTF
NA	12	TRBV20-1	TRBJ1-2	many	TGCAGCGCCTGGGGGGGCGGCTATGGCTACACCTTC	CSAWGGGYGYTF
NA	13	TRBV3-1	TRBJ2-1	NA	TGTGCCAGCAGCCAAGGGGAACTAAATGAGCAGTTCTTC	CASSQGELNEQFF
NA	14	TRBV9	TRBJ2-3	few	TGTGCCAGCAGCCCCGGGGGGCGCTTAGATACGCAGTATTTT	CASSPGGRLDTQYF
TRBD1	14	TRBV29-1	TRBJ2-3	NA	TGCAGCGTTGAAATCAGGGGGCTCACAGATACGCAGTATTTT	CSVEIRGLTDTQYF
TRBD2	13	TRBV12-3/TRBV12-4	TRBJ2-1	once	TGTGCCAGCTCCAGGGACTACTCCTACGAGCAGTTCTTC	CASSRDYSYEQFF
NA	15	TRBV18	TRBJ2-7	few	TGTGCCAGCTCACCGATTGCCATCGGTGGGCACGAGCAGTACTTC	CASSPIAIGGHEQYF
NA	14	TRBV20-1	TRBJ1-2	NA	TGCAGTGCTGAGTGGCCGGTTAGTACCTATGGCTACACCTTC	CSAEWPVSTYGYTF
NA	16	TRBV2	TRBJ1-1	NA	TGTGCCAGCAGTGAATTGTCCCCCCGAGGAGGCGCTGAAGCTTTCTTT	CASSELSPRGGAEAFF
NA	15	TRBV6-6	TRBJ2-6	NA	TGTGCCAGCAGTTCCCCCCCCTCTGGGGCCAACGTCCTGACTTTC	CASSSPPSGANVLTF
TRBD2	16	TRBV5-1	TRBJ2-1	few	TGCGCCAGCAGCCCAGGGGGACTAGCGGGAGTCAATGAGCAGTTCTTC	CASSPGGLAGVNEQFF
TRBD1	14	TRBV7-9	TRBJ2-1	few	TGTGCCAGCAGAACCGGGACAGGGAGGAATGAGCAGTTCTTC	CASRTGTGRNEQFF
NA	16	TRBV3-1	TRBJ1-6	NA	TGTGCCAGCAGCCGGGTTTCGTCAGGGGAGGCTTCACCCCTCCACTTT	CASSRVSSGEASPLHF
NA	15	TRBV9	TRBJ2-1	few	TGTGCCAGCACCCAAGATCGGGGGTCCTGCAATGAGCAGTTCTTC	CASTQDRGSCNEQFF
TRBD1	14	TRBV12-3/TRBV12-4	TRBJ1-6	few	TGTGCCAGCAGCGACAGGGCCTTCAATTCACCCCTCCACTTT	CASSDRAFNSPLHF
NA	16	TRBV28	TRBJ2-1	NA	TGTGCCAGCAGTTTAGTCCCGGGATTTGGCTACAATGAGCAGTTCTTC	CASSLVPGFGYNEQFF
NA	14	TRBV29-1	TRBJ1-1	NA	TGCAGCGTTGAAAGTTGGCAGAAGAACACTGAAGCTTTCTTT	CSVESWQKNTEAFF
NA	14	TRBV6-5	TRBJ1-2	NA	TGTGCCAGCAGTTACTCAGGGACATTTTATGGCTACACCTTC	CASSYSGTFYGYTF
NA	14	TRBV5-1	TRBJ2-5	NA	TGCGCCAGCAGTGTGGGACGGACACAAGAGACCCAGTACTTC	CASSVGRTQETQYF
TRBD2	15	TRBV20-1	TRBJ2-3	NA	TGCAGTGCCGGGACTAGCGGGGGTAGCACAGATACGCAGTATTTT	CSAGTSGGSTDTQYF
NA	17	TRBV18	TRBJ2-3	few	TGTGCCAGCTCACCACCTCGGACAGTGATCCGCACAGATACGCAGTATTTT	CASSPPRTVIRTDTQYF
NA	13	TRBV2	TRBJ2-7	NA	TGTGCCAGCAGCGTAGAGAGTCTGGGCGAGCAGTACTTC	CASSVESLGEQYF
NA	13	TRBV19	TRBJ2-6	NA	TGTGCCAGTAAGGGGAACGGGGCCAACGTCCTGACTTTC	CASKGNGANVLTF
NA	15	TRBV5-1	TRBJ1-1	once	TGCGCCAGCAGCTTGCGGATGGGGAAAGACACTGAAGCTTTCTTT	CASSLRMGKDTEAFF